A selection of T cell receptor beta chains follows, all from one sample in a study of shared clonotypes between healthy human individuals. Using immunoSEQ multiplex PCR, the repertoire was profiled, and TCRdb retains in-frame clones only, with some absent. The sample gives some 2 million clones, approximately 94% of which show up once; 0.9% to 1.3% is in the top ten. Sequenced: naive CD8+ T cells sorted from blood. The receptor source for this set is a man in his late teens or twenties in good health. CDR3s include the opening cysteine and the closing phenylalanine or tryptophan. Fields, in order: clone size, V gene, J gene, D gene, CDR3 DNA, CDR3 protein. A D gene is named only where the DNA matches it firmly. For some rows the clone size is stated as once, few or many, or as a class when expanded; others skip it.

clone_size: .
v_call: TRBV10-3
j_call: TRBJ2-3
d_call: TRBD2
cdr3_nt: TGTGCCATCAGTAATAGCGGGGGGGCAGATACGCAGTATTTT
cdr3_aa: CAISNSGGADTQYF

clone_size: .
v_call: TRBV6-8
j_call: TRBJ2-5
d_call: .
cdr3_nt: TGTGCCAGCAGACCTTTTTTACGGGGAAAAGAGACCCAGTACTTC
cdr3_aa: CASRPFLRGKETQYF

clone_size: .
v_call: TRBV27
j_call: TRBJ2-2
d_call: .
cdr3_nt: TGTGCCAGCAGTTTATCGGCGGTAACCGGGGAGCTGTTTTTT
cdr3_aa: CASSLSAVTGELFF

clone_size: .
v_call: TRBV7-2
j_call: TRBJ2-1
d_call: .
cdr3_nt: TGTGCCAGCAGCTTCTATGCAGGGTCCTCAGTTGAGCAGTTCTTC
cdr3_aa: CASSFYAGSSVEQFF

clone_size: .
v_call: TRBV30
j_call: TRBJ2-3
d_call: .
cdr3_nt: TGTGCCTGGAGTCTCGCCGGAAGCACAGATACGCAGTATTTT
cdr3_aa: CAWSLAGSTDTQYF

clone_size: once
v_call: TRBV6-5
j_call: TRBJ2-3
d_call: TRBD2
cdr3_nt: TGTGCCAGCAGTCTCGGGACTAGCGGGACAGATACGCAGTATTTT
cdr3_aa: CASSLGTSGTDTQYF

clone_size: once
v_call: TRBV27
j_call: TRBJ2-7
d_call: .
cdr3_nt: TGTGCCAGCAGGGAGGCACGGGGCGACTACGAGCAGTACTTC
cdr3_aa: CASREARGDYEQYF

clone_size: .
v_call: TRBV7-9
j_call: TRBJ1-5
d_call: .
cdr3_nt: TGTGCCAGCAGCTCCATAATAGATAGCAATCAGCCCCAGCATTTT
cdr3_aa: CASSSIIDSNQPQHF

clone_size: .
v_call: TRBV9
j_call: TRBJ1-1
d_call: TRBD1
cdr3_nt: TGTGCCAGCAGCATCGACAGGGAGGCTGAAGCTTTCTTT
cdr3_aa: CASSIDREAEAFF

clone_size: .
v_call: TRBV4-1
j_call: TRBJ1-1
d_call: .
cdr3_nt: TGCGCCAGCACCCCCATCGGGGGGAGGGACACTGAAGCTTTCTTT
cdr3_aa: CASTPIGGRDTEAFF

clone_size: .
v_call: TRBV6-5
j_call: TRBJ1-1
d_call: .
cdr3_nt: TGTGCCAGCAGTTACTCGACTGGGGAGGTGTACACTGAAGCTTTCTTT
cdr3_aa: CASSYSTGEVYTEAFF

clone_size: .
v_call: TRBV29-1
j_call: TRBJ1-2
d_call: TRBD1
cdr3_nt: TGCAGCGTTGAATCCGGGACAGAGCACGGCTACACCTTC
cdr3_aa: CSVESGTEHGYTF

clone_size: .
v_call: TRBV30
j_call: TRBJ2-2
d_call: .
cdr3_nt: TGTGCCTGGAGTGACCTCGGGGATTACCCCACCGGGGAGCTGTTTTTT
cdr3_aa: CAWSDLGDYPTGELFF

clone_size: .
v_call: TRBV7-7
j_call: TRBJ2-5
d_call: .
cdr3_nt: TGTGCTAGCAGCTTAGAACACTATCTGGGGAAGGGGGAGACCCAGTACTTC
cdr3_aa: CASSLEHYLGKGETQYF

clone_size: once
v_call: TRBV7-9
j_call: TRBJ2-5
d_call: .
cdr3_nt: TGTGCCAGCACGGGGGAAGAGACCCAGTACTTC
cdr3_aa: CASTGEETQYF

clone_size: .
v_call: TRBV5-1
j_call: TRBJ1-1
d_call: .
cdr3_nt: TGCGCCAGCGGGTCCGGAAACACTGAAGCTTTCTTT
cdr3_aa: CASGSGNTEAFF

clone_size: .
v_call: TRBV4-3
j_call: TRBJ2-7
d_call: TRBD2
cdr3_nt: TGCGCCAGCAGCCAAGGGACTAGCGTCGAGCAGTACTTC
cdr3_aa: CASSQGTSVEQYF

clone_size: .
v_call: TRBV5-6
j_call: TRBJ1-2
d_call: .
cdr3_nt: TGTGCCAGCAGCTTGGACGGGGGCCGAGCTAACTATGGCTACACCTTC
cdr3_aa: CASSLDGGRANYGYTF

clone_size: .
v_call: TRBV6-1
j_call: TRBJ2-7
d_call: TRBD2
cdr3_nt: TGTGCCAGCAGTGAATATTCCGGGACTAGCGGCCACTACGAGCAGTACTTC
cdr3_aa: CASSEYSGTSGHYEQYF

clone_size: .
v_call: TRBV9
j_call: TRBJ2-7
d_call: TRBD1
cdr3_nt: TGTGCCAGCAGCGTAGGTGGACAGGGATACGAGCAGTACTTC
cdr3_aa: CASSVGGQGYEQYF

clone_size: .
v_call: TRBV28
j_call: TRBJ1-1
d_call: .
cdr3_nt: TGTGCCAGCAGTTCCCTTGCACCTGAAGCTTTCTTT
cdr3_aa: CASSSLAPEAFF

clone_size: .
v_call: TRBV27
j_call: TRBJ2-1
d_call: TRBD2
cdr3_nt: TGTGCCACAAGTATAGCGGGGGTCCTCCATCGAGAATACAATGAGCAGTTCTTC
cdr3_aa: CATSIAGVLHREYNEQFF

clone_size: .
v_call: TRBV9
j_call: TRBJ1-3
d_call: .
cdr3_nt: TGTGCCAGCAGCGTATCTCAATGGTCGAGGGGAAACACCATATATTTT
cdr3_aa: CASSVSQWSRGNTIYF

clone_size: .
v_call: TRBV4-1
j_call: TRBJ2-7
d_call: TRBD1
cdr3_nt: TGCGCCAGCAGCCAAGATTTATTGGACAGGGGATCCTACGAGCAGTACTTC
cdr3_aa: CASSQDLLDRGSYEQYF

clone_size: .
v_call: TRBV9
j_call: TRBJ2-3
d_call: .
cdr3_nt: TGTGCCAGCAGCCGGTGGCAGGGCCCCACAGATACGCAGTATTTT
cdr3_aa: CASSRWQGPTDTQYF

clone_size: .
v_call: TRBV6-6
j_call: TRBJ1-1
d_call: .
cdr3_nt: TGTGCCAGCAGTTACAGGGGGGAGATGAACACTGAAGCTTTCTTT
cdr3_aa: CASSYRGEMNTEAFF